This T cell receptor (beta chain) stems from a study of blood T cell repertoires in COVID-19. Study summary: COVID-19 samples collected from the United States, Italy and Spain covered acute and convalescent phases. In each case, the material was cDNA or gDNA derived from T cells, B-cell-depleted T cells, or PBMCs.

Original processing notes: Reference gene primer amplification gave nucleated cell count estimates. Data came from immunoSEQ multiplex PCR; TCRdb stores just in-frame clones and leaves some out. V and J calls and clone size follow that table, whereas D and trimming were derived from the DNA. The sample contains about 100,000 clones, approximately 88% of which appear only once. The CDR3 extends over 15 amino acids. J gave up 6 bases and V 2 bases, and 6 bases lay outside the gene matches. Specimen: peripheral blood. The J gene is TRBJ1-1, the V gene TRBV23-1; 10 nucleotides align to TRBD1. TRBV23-1 carries the ORF label, with uncertain function. The sequence was collected from an older woman with acute or convalescent COVID-19. This CDR3 is CASSQRDRGCAEAFF. Here the CDR3 DNA reads TGCGCCAGCAGTCAACGGGACAGGGGATGCGCTGAAGCTTTCTTT.